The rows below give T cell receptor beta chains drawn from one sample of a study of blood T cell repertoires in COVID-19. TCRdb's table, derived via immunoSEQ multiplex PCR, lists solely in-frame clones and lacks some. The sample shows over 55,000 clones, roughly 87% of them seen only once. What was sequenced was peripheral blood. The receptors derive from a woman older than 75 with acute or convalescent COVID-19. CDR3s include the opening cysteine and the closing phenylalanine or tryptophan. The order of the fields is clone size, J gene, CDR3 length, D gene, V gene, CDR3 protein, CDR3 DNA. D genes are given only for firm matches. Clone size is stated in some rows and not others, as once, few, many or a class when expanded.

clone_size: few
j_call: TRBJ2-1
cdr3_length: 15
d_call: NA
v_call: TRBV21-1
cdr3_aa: CASSKVWESNNEQFF
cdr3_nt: TGTGCCAGCAGCAAAGTTTGGGAGTCCAACAATGAGCAGTTCTTC

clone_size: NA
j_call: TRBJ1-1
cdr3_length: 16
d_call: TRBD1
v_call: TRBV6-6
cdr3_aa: CASRPTRTGLHTEAFF
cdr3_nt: TGTGCCAGCAGGCCCACACGGACAGGGTTGCACACTGAAGCTTTCTTT

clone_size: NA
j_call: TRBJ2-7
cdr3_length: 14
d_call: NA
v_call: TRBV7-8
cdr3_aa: CASSLGQAGYEQYF
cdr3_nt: TGTGCCAGCAGCTTGGGCCAGGCGGGCTACGAGCAGTACTTC

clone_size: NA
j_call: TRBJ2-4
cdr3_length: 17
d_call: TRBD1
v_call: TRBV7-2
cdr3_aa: CASSSTGTGYSRNIQYF
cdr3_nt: TGTGCCAGCAGTTCCACCGGGACAGGGTATTCGAGGAACATTCAGTACTTC

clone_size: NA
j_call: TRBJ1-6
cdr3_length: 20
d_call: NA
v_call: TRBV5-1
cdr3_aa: CASSLRRTVFRSTYNSPLHF
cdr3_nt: TGCGCCAGCAGCTTGAGAAGGACAGTTTTCAGGAGCACCTATAATTCACCCCTCCACTTT

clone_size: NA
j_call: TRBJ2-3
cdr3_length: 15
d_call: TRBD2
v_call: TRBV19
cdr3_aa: CASGLGLAGTDTQYF
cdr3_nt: TGTGCCAGTGGCCTTGGGCTAGCGGGGACAGATACGCAGTATTTT

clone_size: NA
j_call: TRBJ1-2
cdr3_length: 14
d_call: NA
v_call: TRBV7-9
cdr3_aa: CASSPQTRLDGYTF
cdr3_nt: TGTGCCAGCAGCCCCCAAACGAGGCTTGATGGCTACACCTTC

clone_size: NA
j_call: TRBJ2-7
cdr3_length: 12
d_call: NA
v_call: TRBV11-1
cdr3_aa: CASSLDSYEQYF
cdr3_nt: TGTGCCAGCAGCTTAGACAGCTACGAGCAGTACTTC

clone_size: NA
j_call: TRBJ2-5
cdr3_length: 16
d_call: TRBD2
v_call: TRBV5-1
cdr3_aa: CASSPGLAGAQETQYF
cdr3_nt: TGCGCCAGCAGCCCCGGGTTAGCGGGAGCCCAAGAGACCCAGTACTTC

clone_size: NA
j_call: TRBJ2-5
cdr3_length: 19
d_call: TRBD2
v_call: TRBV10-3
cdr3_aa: CAISESKVATSAVQETQYF
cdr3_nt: TGTGCCATCAGTGAGTCGAAGGTTGCGACTAGCGCCGTCCAAGAGACCCAGTACTTC

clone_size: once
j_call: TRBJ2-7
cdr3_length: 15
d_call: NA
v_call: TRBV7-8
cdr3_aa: CASSLESDRSYEQYF
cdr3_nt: TGTGCCAGCAGCTTAGAGTCCGACAGATCCTACGAGCAGTACTTC

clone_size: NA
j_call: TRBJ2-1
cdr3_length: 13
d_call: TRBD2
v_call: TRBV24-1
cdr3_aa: CATSDISGRGQFF
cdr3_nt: TGTGCCACCAGTGACATTAGCGGGAGAGGGCAGTTCTTC

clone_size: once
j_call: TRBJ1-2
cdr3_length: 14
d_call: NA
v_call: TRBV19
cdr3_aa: CASSPTRANYGYTF
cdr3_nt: TGTGCCAGTAGTCCTACCAGGGCTAACTATGGCTACACCTTC

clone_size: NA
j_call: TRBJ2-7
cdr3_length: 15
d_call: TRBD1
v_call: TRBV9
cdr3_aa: CASSYSDRGTYEQYF
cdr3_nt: TGTGCCAGCAGCTATTCCGACAGGGGAACCTACGAGCAGTACTTC

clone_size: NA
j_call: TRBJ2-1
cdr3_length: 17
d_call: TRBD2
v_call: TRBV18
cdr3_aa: CASSPAGREGPNNEQFF
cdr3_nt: TGTGCCAGCTCACCAGCTGGACGGGAGGGCCCAAACAATGAGCAGTTCTTC

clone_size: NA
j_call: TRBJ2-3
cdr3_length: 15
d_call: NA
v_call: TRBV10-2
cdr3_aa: CASRYDGQPFDTQYF
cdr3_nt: TGCGCCAGCCGCTATGACGGACAACCTTTCGATACGCAGTATTTT

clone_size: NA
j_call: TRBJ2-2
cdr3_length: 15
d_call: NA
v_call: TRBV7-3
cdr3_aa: CASSLEGGSTGELFF
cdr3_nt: TGTGCCAGCAGCTTAGAAGGGGGTAGCACCGGGGAGCTGTTTTTT

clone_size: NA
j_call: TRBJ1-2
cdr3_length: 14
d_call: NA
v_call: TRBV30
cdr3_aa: CAWSVRAGFKGYTF
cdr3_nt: TGTGCCTGGAGTGTACGAGCGGGGTTCAAAGGCTACACCTTC

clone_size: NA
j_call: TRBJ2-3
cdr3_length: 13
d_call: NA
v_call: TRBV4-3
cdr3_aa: CASSQEGGKAQYF
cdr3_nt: TGCGCCAGCAGCCAAGAGGGGGGAAAGGCGCAGTATTTT

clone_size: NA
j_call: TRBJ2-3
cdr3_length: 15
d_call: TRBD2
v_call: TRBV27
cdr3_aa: CASRPAGGDTDTQYF
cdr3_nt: TGTGCCAGCAGACCGGCGGGGGGCGATACAGATACGCAGTATTTT

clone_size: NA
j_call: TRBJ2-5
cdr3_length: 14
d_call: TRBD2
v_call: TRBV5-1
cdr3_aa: CASSSGLPQETQYF
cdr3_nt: TGCGCCAGCAGCTCGGGACTACCCCAAGAGACCCAGTACTTC

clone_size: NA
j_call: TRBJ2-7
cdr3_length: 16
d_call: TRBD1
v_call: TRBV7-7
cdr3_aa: CASSPRTGYRVYEQYF
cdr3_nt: TGTGCCAGCAGCCCCCGGACAGGGTATAGGGTCTACGAGCAGTACTTC

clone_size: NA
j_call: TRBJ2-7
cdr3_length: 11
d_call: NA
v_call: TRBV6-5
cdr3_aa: CASSLGEEQYF
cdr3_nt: TGTGCCAGCAGCCTCGGGGAGGAGCAGTACTTC

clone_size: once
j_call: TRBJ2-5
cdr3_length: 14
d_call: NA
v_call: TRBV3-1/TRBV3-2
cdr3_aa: CASSQGQYQETQYF
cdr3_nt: TGTGCCAGCAGCCAAGGACAGTACCAAGAGACCCAGTACTTC

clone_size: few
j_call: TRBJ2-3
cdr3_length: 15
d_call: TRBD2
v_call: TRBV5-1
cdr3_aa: CASSFLAGASDTQYF
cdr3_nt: TGCGCCAGCAGCTTTCTAGCGGGAGCCTCAGATACGCAGTATTTT

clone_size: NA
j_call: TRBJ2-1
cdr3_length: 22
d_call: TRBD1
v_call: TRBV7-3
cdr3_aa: CASSSTGTGGVSRTRPNNEQFF
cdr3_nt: TGTGCCAGCAGCTCAACCGGGACAGGGGGCGTGAGTCGGACTAGGCCCAACAATGAGCAGTTCTTC

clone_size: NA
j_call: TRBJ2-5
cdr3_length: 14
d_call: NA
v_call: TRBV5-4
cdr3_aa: CASSLGQAQETQYF
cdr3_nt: TGTGCCAGCAGCTTGGGCCAGGCTCAAGAGACCCAGTACTTC

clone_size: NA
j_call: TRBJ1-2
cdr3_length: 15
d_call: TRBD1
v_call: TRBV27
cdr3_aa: CASSPFDRVWYGYTF
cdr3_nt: TGTGCCAGCAGTCCCTTCGACAGGGTTTGGTATGGCTACACCTTC

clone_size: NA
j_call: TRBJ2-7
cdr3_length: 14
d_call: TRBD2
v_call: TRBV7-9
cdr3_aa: CASSYLAGEAEQYF
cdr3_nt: TGTGCCAGCAGCTACCTAGCGGGAGAGGCGGAGCAGTACTTC

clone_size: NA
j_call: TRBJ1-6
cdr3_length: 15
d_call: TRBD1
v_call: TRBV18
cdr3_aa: CASSPAGQGNSPLHF
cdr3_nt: TGTGCCAGCTCACCAGCGGGACAGGGGAATTCACCCCTCCACTTT

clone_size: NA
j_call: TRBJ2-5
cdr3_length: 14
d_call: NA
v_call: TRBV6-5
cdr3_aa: CASSYSMSVQTQYF
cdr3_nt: TGTGCCAGCAGTTACTCGATGAGTGTGCAGACCCAGTACTTC

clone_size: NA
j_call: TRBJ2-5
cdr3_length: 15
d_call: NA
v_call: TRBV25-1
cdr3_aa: CASSEAGNLGETQYF
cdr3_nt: TGTGCCAGCAGTGAGGCCGGAAACCTCGGGGAGACCCAGTACTTC

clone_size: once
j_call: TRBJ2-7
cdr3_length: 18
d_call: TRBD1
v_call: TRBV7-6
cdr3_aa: CASSLTYRDRGFPGEQYF
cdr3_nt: TGTGCCAGCAGCTTGACATACCGGGACAGGGGGTTCCCGGGGGAGCAGTACTTC

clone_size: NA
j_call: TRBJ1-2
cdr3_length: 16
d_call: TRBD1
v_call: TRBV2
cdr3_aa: CASRNPGQGAGYGYTF
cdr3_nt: TGTGCCAGCAGGAACCCGGGACAGGGGGCGGGATATGGCTACACCTTC

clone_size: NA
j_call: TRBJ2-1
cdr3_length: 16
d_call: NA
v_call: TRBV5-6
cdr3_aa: CASSTLTGASDNEQFF
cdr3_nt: TGTGCCAGCAGCACCTTGACTGGCGCGAGCGACAATGAGCAGTTCTTC

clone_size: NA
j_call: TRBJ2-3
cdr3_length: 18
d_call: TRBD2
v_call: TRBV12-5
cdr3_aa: CASGLVPLLAEGPDTQYF
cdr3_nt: TGTGCTAGTGGTTTGGTACCGCTCCTAGCGGAGGGGCCAGATACGCAGTATTTT

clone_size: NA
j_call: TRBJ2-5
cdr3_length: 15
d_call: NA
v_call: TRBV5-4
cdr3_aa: CASSPPPGAQETQYF
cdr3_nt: TGTGCCAGCAGCCCCCCGCCAGGGGCACAAGAGACCCAGTACTTC

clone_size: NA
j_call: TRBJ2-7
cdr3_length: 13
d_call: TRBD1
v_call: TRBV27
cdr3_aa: CASQRTGGYEQYF
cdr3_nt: TGTGCCAGCCAAAGGACAGGGGGCTACGAGCAGTACTTC

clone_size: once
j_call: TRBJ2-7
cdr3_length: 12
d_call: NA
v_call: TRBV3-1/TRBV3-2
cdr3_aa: CASSQGLYEQYF
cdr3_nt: TGTGCCAGCAGCCAAGGACTCTACGAGCAGTACTTC

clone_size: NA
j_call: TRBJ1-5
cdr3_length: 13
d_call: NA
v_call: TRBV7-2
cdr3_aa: CASSILSNQPQHF
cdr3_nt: TGTGCCAGCAGCATCCTTAGCAATCAGCCCCAGCATTTT

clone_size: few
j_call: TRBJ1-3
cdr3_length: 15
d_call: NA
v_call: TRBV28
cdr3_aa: CASSLTGSDGNTIYF
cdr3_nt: TGTGCCAGCAGTTTAACAGGGTCAGATGGAAACACCATATATTTT

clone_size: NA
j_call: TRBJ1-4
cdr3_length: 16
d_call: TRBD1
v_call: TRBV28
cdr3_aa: CASSPTSTGQLEKLFF
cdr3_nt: TGTGCCAGCAGTCCGACTTCGACAGGGCAGCTTGAAAAACTGTTTTTT

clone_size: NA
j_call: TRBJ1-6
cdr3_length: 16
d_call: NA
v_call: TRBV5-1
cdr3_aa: CASSLESRRYNSPLHF
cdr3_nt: TGCGCCAGCAGCTTGGAGTCTAGGAGATATAATTCACCCCTCCACTTT

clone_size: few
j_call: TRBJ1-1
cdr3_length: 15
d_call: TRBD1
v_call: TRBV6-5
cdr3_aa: CASSLGTGWNTEAFF
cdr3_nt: TGTGCCAGCAGTTTGGGGACAGGTTGGAACACTGAAGCTTTCTTT

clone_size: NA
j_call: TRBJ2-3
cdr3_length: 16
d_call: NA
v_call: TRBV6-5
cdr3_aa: CASSYSEGVLTDTQYF
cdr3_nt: TGTGCCAGCAGTTACTCGGAGGGAGTATTGACAGATACGCAGTATTTT

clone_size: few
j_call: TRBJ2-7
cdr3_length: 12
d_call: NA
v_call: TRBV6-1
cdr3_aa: CASSEQGYEQYF
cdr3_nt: TGTGCCAGCAGTGAACAGGGCTACGAGCAGTACTTC

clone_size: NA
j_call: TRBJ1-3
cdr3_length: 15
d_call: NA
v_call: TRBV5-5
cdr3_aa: CASSFGVLAGNTIYF
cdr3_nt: TGTGCCAGCAGCTTCGGGGTGTTGGCAGGAAACACCATATATTTT